The TCR beta chain described here comes from a study of T cell responses to AZD1222 COVID-19 vaccine. Whole-study results and caveats: There were mostly white British donors and more females than males, and clonal diversity was possibly underestimated. Of the AZD1222 recipients, only 5 or 6 were seropositive at baseline. The repertoires were collected only after the peak T cell response. Across the whole spike, CD4 TCRs peaked at regions 160-218 and 743-854.

Sequenced by immunoSEQ multiplex PCR; TCRdb stores in-frame clones only, minus some. The table records under 200,000 clones, 70% to 90% of them present only once. The length of the CDR3 is 15 residues. Germline V gene lookup returns CDR1 MNHEY and CDR2 SMNVEV (reference sequence). Trimming removed 2 bases at V and 4 bases at J, with 14 bases between. In the case of this clone: Its antigen is still unknown.

Material: peripheral blood, obtained 28 days after the second AZD1222 dose. The TCR sequence derives from an adult who received the AZD1222 COVID-19 vaccine. V usage is TRBV27 and J usage is TRBJ1-1, with D possibly matching TRBD1 (6 bases). This CDR3 is CASSLQRGGGTEAFF. DNA of the CDR3: TGTGCCAGCAGTTTACAGAGGGGGGGAGGCACTGAAGCTTTCTTT.